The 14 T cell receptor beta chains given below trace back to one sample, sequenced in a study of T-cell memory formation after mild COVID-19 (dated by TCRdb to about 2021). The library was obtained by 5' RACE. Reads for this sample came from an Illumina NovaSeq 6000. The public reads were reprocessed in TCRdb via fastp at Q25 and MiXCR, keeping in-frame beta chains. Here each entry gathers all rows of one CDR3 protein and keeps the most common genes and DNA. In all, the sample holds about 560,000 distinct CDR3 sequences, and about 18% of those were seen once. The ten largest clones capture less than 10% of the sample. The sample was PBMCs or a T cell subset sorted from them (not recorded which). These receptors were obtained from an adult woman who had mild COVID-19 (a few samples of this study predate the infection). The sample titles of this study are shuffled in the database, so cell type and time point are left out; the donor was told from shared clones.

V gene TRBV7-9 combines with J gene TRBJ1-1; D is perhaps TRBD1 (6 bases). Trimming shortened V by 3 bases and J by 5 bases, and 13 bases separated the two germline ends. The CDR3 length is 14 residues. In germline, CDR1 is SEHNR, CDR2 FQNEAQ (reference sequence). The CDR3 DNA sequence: TGTGCCAGCAGCTTGGGACAAGCGAGGACTGAAGCTTTCTTT. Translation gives CASSLGQARTEAFF.

The CDR3 sequence is CASSAGTVYEQYF. The CDR3 nucleotides are TGTGCCAGCAGCGCGGGGACGGTTTACGAGCAGTACTTC. V usage is TRBV7-9 and J usage is TRBJ2-7; D is perhaps TRBD2 (6 bases). This CDR3 region has 13 residues. The germline V gene has CDR1 SEHNR and CDR2 FQNEAQ (reference sequence). Deletions cut 5 bases from V and 4 bases from J, with 12 bases between. The variable domain in full, with the rest retrieved from reference TRBV7-9 and TRBJ2-7, is DTGVSQNPRHKITKRGQNVTFRCDPISEHNRLYWYRQTLGQGPEFLTYFQNEAQLEKSRLLSDRFSAERPKGSFSTLEIQRTEQGDSAMYLCASSAGTVYEQYFGPGTRLTVT.

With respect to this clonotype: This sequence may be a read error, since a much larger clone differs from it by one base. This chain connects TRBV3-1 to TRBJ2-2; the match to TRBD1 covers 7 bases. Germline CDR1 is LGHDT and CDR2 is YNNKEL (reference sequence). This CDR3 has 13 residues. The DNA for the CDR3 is TGTGCCGGCAGCCCCACAGGGGCCGGGGAGCTGTTTTTT. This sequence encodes CAGSPTGAGELFF.

The CDR3, as DNA: TGTGCCAGTGCCGGGACAGGGACCCAAAACATTCAGTACTTC. This translates into CASAGTGTQNIQYF. The V and J genes are TRBV25-1 and TRBJ2-4, with 9 bases identical to TRBD1. Germline V lookup: CDR1 MGHDK, CDR2 SYGVNS. The CDR3 is made up of 14 amino acids. Trimming at V came to 9 bases and at J to 5 bases, leaving 8 bases not matched to a gene.

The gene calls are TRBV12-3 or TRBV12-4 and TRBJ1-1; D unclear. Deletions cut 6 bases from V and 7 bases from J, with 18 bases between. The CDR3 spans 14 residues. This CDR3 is CASSLLSATSEAFF. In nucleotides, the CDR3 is TGTGCCAGCAGCCTGCTCTCGGCCACGAGTGAAGCTTTCTTT.

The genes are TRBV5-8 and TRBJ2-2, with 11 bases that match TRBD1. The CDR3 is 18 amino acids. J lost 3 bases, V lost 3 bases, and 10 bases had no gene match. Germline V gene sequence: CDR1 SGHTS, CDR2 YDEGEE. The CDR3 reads CASSSGRGTGGHTGELFF. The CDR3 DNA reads TGTGCCAGCAGCTCTGGCCGGGGGACAGGGGGTCACACCGGGGAGCTGTTTTTT.

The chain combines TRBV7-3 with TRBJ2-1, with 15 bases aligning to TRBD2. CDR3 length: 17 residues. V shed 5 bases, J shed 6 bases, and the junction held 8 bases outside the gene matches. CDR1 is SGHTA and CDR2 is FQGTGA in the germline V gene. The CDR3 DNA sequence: TGTGCCAGCAGCAGGGGACTAGCGGGGGGTGGTGGCAATGAGCAGTTCTTC. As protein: CASSRGLAGGGGNEQFF.

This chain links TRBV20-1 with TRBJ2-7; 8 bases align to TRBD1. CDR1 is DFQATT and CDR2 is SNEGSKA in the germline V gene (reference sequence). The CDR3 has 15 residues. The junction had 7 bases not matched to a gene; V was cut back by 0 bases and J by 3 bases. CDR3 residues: CSARDLAGGFYEQYF. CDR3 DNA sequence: TGCAGTGCTAGAGATCTAGCAGGGGGCTTCTACGAGCAGTACTTC.

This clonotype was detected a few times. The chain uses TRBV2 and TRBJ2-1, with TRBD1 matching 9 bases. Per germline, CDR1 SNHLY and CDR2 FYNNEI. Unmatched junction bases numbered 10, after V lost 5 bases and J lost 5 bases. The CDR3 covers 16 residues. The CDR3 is CASSIPGTGLDNEQFF. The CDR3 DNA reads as TGTGCCAGCAGTATCCCCGGGACAGGGCTAGACAATGAGCAGTTCTTC.

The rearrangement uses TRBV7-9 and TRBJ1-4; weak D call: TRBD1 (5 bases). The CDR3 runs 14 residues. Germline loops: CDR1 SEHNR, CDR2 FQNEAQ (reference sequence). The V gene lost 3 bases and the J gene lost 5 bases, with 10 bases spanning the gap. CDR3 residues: CASSLGRINEKLFF. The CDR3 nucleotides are TGTGCCAGCAGCTTGGGACGGATAAATGAAAAACTGTTTTTT.

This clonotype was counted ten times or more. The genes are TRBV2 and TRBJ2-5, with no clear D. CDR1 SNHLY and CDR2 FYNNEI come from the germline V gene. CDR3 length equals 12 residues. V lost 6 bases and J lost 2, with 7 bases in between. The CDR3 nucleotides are TGTGCCAGCAGGACCTGGCAAGAGACCCAGTACTTC. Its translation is CASRTWQETQYF.

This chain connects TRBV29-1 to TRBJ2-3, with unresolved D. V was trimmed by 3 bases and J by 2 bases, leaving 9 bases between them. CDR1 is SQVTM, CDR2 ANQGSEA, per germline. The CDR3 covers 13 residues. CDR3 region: CSVDRGNTDTQYF. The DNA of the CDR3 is TGCAGCGTTGATCGCGGAAACACAGATACGCAGTATTTT.

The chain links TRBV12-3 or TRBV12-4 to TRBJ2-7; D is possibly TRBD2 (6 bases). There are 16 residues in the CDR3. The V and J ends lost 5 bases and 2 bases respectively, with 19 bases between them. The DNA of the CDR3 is TGTGCCAGCAGTCCCCGGTTAGGTCGGGAGACCTACGAGCAGTACTTC. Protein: CASSPRLGRETYEQYF.

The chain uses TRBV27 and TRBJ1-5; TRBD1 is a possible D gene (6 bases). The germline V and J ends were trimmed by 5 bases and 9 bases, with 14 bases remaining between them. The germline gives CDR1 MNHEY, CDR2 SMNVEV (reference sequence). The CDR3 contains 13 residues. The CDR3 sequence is CASSPHRVGPQHF. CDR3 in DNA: TGTGCCAGCAGTCCTCACAGGGTTGGGCCCCAGCATTTT.